This is a list of T cell receptor beta chains from one sample in a study of CD8 T cells in Susac syndrome. MiXCR, applied by TCRdb to the immunoSEQ multiplex PCR reads, yields one record per CDR3 protein. The sample holds about 210,000 distinct CDR3 sequences, over 90% seen once. The sequenced sample was CD4+ T cells from PBMCs. The receptors stem from a human donor with Susac syndrome. Each CDR3 is given with its conserved first and last residue. Fields, in order: V gene, D gene, J gene, CDR3 length, clone size, CDR3 protein, CDR3 DNA. D genes are given only for firm matches. Only some rows state a clone size, as once, few, many or a class for expanded clones.

V gene: TRBV12-3/TRBV12-4
D gene: TRBD2
J gene: TRBJ2-1
CDR3 length: 17
clone size: .
CDR3 protein: CASSPRGGEGASNEQFF
CDR3 DNA: TGTGCCAGCAGTCCCCGGGGGGGGGAAGGGGCCTCAAATGAGCAGTTCTTC

V gene: TRBV11-2
D gene: .
J gene: TRBJ1-4
CDR3 length: 15
clone size: .
CDR3 protein: CASSSDPAANEKLFF
CDR3 DNA: TGTGCCAGCAGCTCCGACCCGGCCGCTAATGAAAAACTGTTTTTT

V gene: TRBV24-1
D gene: TRBD1
J gene: TRBJ2-1
CDR3 length: 16
clone size: .
CDR3 protein: CATSDSRDRVVNEQFF
CDR3 DNA: TGTGCCACCAGTGATTCCCGGGACAGGGTGGTTAATGAGCAGTTCTTC

V gene: TRBV20-1
D gene: .
J gene: TRBJ2-3
CDR3 length: 13
clone size: .
CDR3 protein: CSVYVVGGDTQYF
CDR3 DNA: TGCAGTGTTTACGTCGTAGGGGGGGATACGCAGTATTTT

V gene: TRBV15
D gene: TRBD1
J gene: TRBJ2-4
CDR3 length: 15
clone size: .
CDR3 protein: CATSTRTGVENIQYF
CDR3 DNA: TGTGCCACCAGCACCCGGACAGGGGTAGAAAACATTCAGTACTTC

V gene: TRBV10-3
D gene: TRBD1
J gene: TRBJ2-1
CDR3 length: 14
clone size: .
CDR3 protein: CAIRGQGADNEQFF
CDR3 DNA: TGTGCCATCAGGGGACAGGGGGCGGACAATGAGCAGTTCTTC

V gene: TRBV5-4
D gene: TRBD1
J gene: TRBJ2-7
CDR3 length: 16
clone size: .
CDR3 protein: CASSYNTGTGGYEQYF
CDR3 DNA: TGTGCCAGCAGCTATAATACCGGGACAGGCGGCTACGAGCAGTACTTC

V gene: TRBV6-2/TRBV6-3
D gene: .
J gene: TRBJ2-1
CDR3 length: 11
clone size: few
CDR3 protein: CASSLVNEQFF
CDR3 DNA: TGTGCCAGCAGTTTGGTCAATGAGCAGTTCTTC

V gene: TRBV19
D gene: .
J gene: TRBJ1-2
CDR3 length: 17
clone size: .
CDR3 protein: CASSPLEAENANYGYTF
CDR3 DNA: TGTGCCAGTAGCCCTTTGGAGGCGGAGAATGCTAACTATGGCTACACCTTC

V gene: TRBV7-2
D gene: TRBD2
J gene: TRBJ2-1
CDR3 length: 14
clone size: once
CDR3 protein: CASSPGGLMNEQFF
CDR3 DNA: TGTGCCAGCAGCCCGGGGGGGCTTATGAATGAGCAGTTCTTC

V gene: TRBV19
D gene: TRBD1
J gene: TRBJ2-1
CDR3 length: 11
clone size: once
CDR3 protein: CASQGADEQFF
CDR3 DNA: TGTGCCAGTCAGGGGGCCGATGAGCAGTTCTTC

V gene: TRBV29-1
D gene: .
J gene: TRBJ2-5
CDR3 length: 12
clone size: .
CDR3 protein: CSVDLGVETQYF
CDR3 DNA: TGCAGCGTTGACCTAGGAGTAGAGACCCAGTACTTC